Presented here are 6 T cell receptor beta chains from one specimen sequenced in a study of T cell repertoires in cytomegalovirus infection. These receptors have no known antigen. One entry per CDR3 protein, called by TCRdb with MiXCR from the reads. Counted here are 80,000 to 90,000 distinct CDR3 sequences, roughly 44% occurring once; the ten biggest clones make up approximately 93%. The sample was CD8+ T cells from cultured PBMCs, taken from culture after CMV antigen stimulation. The receptor source for this set is a human donor in good health (CMV status not recorded). Some clones in this sample may be carry-over from other donors' samples.

V and J are TRBV7-2 and TRBJ1-6; possible D gene TRBD1, 5 bases. The CDR3 is 16 amino acids. V gave up 1 base and J gave up 7 bases, with 14 bases separating them. CDR1 is SGHTA, CDR2 FQGNSA, per germline. The CDR3 coding sequence is TGTGCCAGCAGCTTAGACCAGGGTTTCGGGAATTCACCCCTCCACTTT. Protein product: CASSLDQGFGNSPLHF.

The V and J genes are TRBV27 and TRBJ2-1; 13 positions match TRBD2. In germline, CDR1 is MNHEY, CDR2 SMNVEV (reference sequence). CDR3 length: 15 residues. V was clipped by 6 bases and J by 5 bases; unmatched bases: 4. Written as DNA, the CDR3 is TGTGCCAGCAGCCGGACTAGCGGGAGAAACAATGAGCAGTTCTTC. Translation: CASSRTSGRNNEQFF.

The V gene is TRBV6-5, the J gene TRBJ2-3; TRBD2 agrees at 10 bases. The V and J ends lost 5 bases and 5 bases, in that order; junction bases with no gene match: 10. This CDR3 contains 16 residues. From germline, CDR1 is MNHEY and CDR2 SVGAGI. CDR3 DNA: TGTGCCAGCAGTGATGGAAGCGGGAGGGCCATAGATACGCAGTATTTT. This sequence encodes CASSDGSGRAIDTQYF.

This clonotype turned up a few times. The V and J genes are TRBV12-3 or TRBV12-4 and TRBJ1-2, with 9 bases identical to TRBD1. V was pared by 3 bases and J by 0 bases, with 11 bases of the junction left unmatched. The CDR3 has 18 residues. This CDR3 is CASSLIYNRGLANYGYTF. CDR3 nucleotide sequence: TGTGCCAGCAGTTTGATCTACAACAGGGGGCTAGCTAACTATGGCTACACCTTC.

With regard to this clonotype: Being one base from a much bigger clone, this may be a read error. This chain links TRBV7-6 with TRBJ2-1; 15 bases match TRBD2. With V trimmed by 1 base and J by 4 bases, 5 bases remained unmatched. The CDR3 runs 18 residues. Per the germline V gene, CDR1 is SGHVS and CDR2 is FNYEAQ. The CDR3 DNA follows: TGTGCCAGCAGCTTAGAGTGCGGACTAGCGGGAGGGTACAATGAGCAGTTCTTC. Protein sequence: CASSLECGLAGGYNEQFF.

The gene calls are TRBV11-2 and TRBJ2-7, with D uncertain. The CDR3 runs 16 residues. The germline gives CDR1 SGHAT, CDR2 FQNNGV. V lost 2 bases, J lost 4 bases, and 18 bases lay in between. The chain's CDR3 is CASSLLGPSSTYEQYF. CDR3 coding DNA: TGTGCCAGCAGCTTACTCGGGCCGTCTTCAACATACGAGCAGTACTTC.